This T cell receptor beta chain came from a study of blood T cell repertoires in COVID-19. The overall study: Specimens from acute and convalescent COVID-19 originated in the United States, Italy and Spain. PBMCs, B-cell-depleted T cells, or T cells provided the cDNA or gDNA that made up the material.

Profiled with immunoSEQ multiplex PCR; TCRdb holds only in-frame clones, not every one. The table shows almost 85,000 clones, with around four fifths occurring only once. This CDR3 contains 18 residues. V was pared by 2 bases and J by 3 bases, with 23 bases between. The germline V gene encodes CDR1 MDHEN and CDR2 SYDVKM. The rearrangement uses TRBV28 and TRBJ2-7; the D gene is possibly TRBD2 (6 bases). This receptor was taken from a man at least 80 years old with active or convalescent COVID-19. Specimen: peripheral blood. The CDR3 DNA reads TGTGCCAGCAGTTTAATCGGGAGAGGGGAGGCTCGAAGCTACGAGCAGTACTTC. Translating gives CASSLIGRGEARSYEQYF.